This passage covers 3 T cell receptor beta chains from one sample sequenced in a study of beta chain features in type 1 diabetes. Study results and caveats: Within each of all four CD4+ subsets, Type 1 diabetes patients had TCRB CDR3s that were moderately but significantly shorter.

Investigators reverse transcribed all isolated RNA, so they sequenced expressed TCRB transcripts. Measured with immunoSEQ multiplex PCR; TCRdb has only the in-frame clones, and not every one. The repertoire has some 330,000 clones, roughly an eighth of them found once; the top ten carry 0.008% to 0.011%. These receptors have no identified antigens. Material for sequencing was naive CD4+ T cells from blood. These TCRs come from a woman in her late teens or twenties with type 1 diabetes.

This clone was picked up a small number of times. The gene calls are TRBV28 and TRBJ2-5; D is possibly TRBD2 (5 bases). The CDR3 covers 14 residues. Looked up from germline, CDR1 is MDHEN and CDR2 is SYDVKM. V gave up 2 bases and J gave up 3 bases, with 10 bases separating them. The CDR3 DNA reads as TGTGCCAGCAGTTTAAACGGACTCAAAGAGACCCAGTACTTC. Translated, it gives CASSLNGLKETQYF. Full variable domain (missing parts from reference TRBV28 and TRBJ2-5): DVKVTQSSRYLVKRTGEKVFLECVQDMDHENMFWYRQDPGLGLRLIYFSYDVKMKEKGDIPEGYSVSREKKERFSLILESASTNQTSMYLCASSLNGLKETQYFGPGTRLLVL.

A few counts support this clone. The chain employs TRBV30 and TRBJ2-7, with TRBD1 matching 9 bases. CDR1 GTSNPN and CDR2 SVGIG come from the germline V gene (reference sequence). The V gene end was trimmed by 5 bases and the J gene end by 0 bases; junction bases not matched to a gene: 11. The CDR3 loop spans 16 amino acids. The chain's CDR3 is CAWGNRGPLSSYEQYF. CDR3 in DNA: TGTGCCTGGGGAAACAGGGGGCCCTTGAGCTCCTACGAGCAGTACTTC.

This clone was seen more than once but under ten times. CDR3 sequence reads: CASNQRGAYEQYF. The CDR3 coding sequence is TGTGCCAGCAACCAACGGGGAGCCTACGAGCAGTACTTC. The rearrangement uses TRBV7-3 and TRBJ2-7; tentatively, D is TRBD2 (5 bases). Germline CDR1 is SGHTA and CDR2 is FQGTGA. The V and J ends lost 7 bases and 2 bases respectively, with 12 bases between them. This CDR3 spans 13 amino acids.